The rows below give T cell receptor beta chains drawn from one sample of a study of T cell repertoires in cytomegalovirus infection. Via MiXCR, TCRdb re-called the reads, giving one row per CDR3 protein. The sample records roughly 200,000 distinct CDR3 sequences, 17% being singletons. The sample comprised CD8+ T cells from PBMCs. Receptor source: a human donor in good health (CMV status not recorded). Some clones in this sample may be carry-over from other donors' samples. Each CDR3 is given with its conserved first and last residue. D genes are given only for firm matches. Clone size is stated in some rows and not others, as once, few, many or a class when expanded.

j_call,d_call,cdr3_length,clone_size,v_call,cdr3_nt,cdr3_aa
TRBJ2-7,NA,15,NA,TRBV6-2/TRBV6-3,TGTGCCAGCAGTTACTCGAGGGACACAAGCCACGAGCAGTACTTC,CASSYSRDTSHEQYF
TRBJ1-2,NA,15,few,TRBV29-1,TGCAGCGCCCCCACGGGCCGTACCGGGAGTGGAGGCTACACCTTC,CSAPTGRTGSGGYTF
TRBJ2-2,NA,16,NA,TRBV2,TGTGCCAGCAGTGAAGCTAGGACATATAACACCGGGGAGCTGTTTTTT,CASSEARTYNTGELFF
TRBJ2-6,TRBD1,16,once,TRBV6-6,TGTGCCAGCAACCCGAAGGACAGGGTCTGGGCCAACGTCCTGACTTTC,CASNPKDRVWANVLTF
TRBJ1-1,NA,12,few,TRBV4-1,TGCGCCAGCAGCCAAGTTGACAGGGAAGCTTTCTTT,CASSQVDREAFF
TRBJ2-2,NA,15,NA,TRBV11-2,TGTGCCAGCAGCACCCGGACACCGAACACCGGGGAGCTGTTTTTT,CASSTRTPNTGELFF
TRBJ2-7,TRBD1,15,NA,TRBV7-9,TGTGCCAGCAGCTCGAGGACAGGGGGCGATTACGAGCAGTACTTC,CASSSRTGGDYEQYF
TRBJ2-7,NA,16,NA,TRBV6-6,TGTGCCAGCAGGACAAGTCACGGGGGAGACTCCTACGAGCAGTACTTC,CASRTSHGGDSYEQYF
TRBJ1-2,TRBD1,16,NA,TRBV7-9,TGTGCCAGCAGCGGAAAATGGGACAGAAAAAACTATGGCTACACCTTC,CASSGKWDRKNYGYTF
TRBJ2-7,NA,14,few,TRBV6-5,TGTGCCAGCAGCTATAGTAGCGCCTCCTACGAGCAGTACTTC,CASSYSSASYEQYF
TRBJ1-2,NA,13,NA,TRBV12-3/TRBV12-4,TGTGCCAGCAGTTTATTGGGGATTCTGGGCTACACCTTC,CASSLLGILGYTF
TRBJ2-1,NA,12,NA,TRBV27,TGTGCCAGTCATACGAACCAGTTTAAGCAGTTCTTC,CASHTNQFKQFF
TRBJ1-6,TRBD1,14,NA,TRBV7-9,TGTGCCAGCAGCAAGACAGGGTCCAATTCACCCCTCCACTTT,CASSKTGSNSPLHF
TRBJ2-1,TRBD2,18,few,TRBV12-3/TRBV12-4,TGTGCCAGCAGATCCCCCCTCCCGACTAGCGGGGGGGCAGGTGAGCAGTTCTTC,CASRSPLPTSGGAGEQFF
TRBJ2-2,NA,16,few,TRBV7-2,TGTGCCAGCAGCTTTAATGGACAGTCAGGGGCCGGGGAGCTGTTTTTT,CASSFNGQSGAGELFF
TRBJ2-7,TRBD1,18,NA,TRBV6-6,TGTGCCAGCAGTAATCCGGGACAGGCCGACCGAAGCTCCTACGAGCAGTACTTC,CASSNPGQADRSSYEQYF
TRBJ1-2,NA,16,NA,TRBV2,TGTGCCAGCAGTGAAGGGGGTGGGGGGGATAACTATGGCTACACCTTC,CASSEGGGGDNYGYTF
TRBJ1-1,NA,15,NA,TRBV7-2,TGTGCCAGCAGCTTATGGGACGGGGGGAACACTGAAGCTTTCTTT,CASSLWDGGNTEAFF
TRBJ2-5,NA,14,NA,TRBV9,TGTGCCAGCAGCGTAGAAGTCCAGCGTGGGACCCAGTACTTC,CASSVEVQRGTQYF
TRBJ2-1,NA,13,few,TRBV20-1,TGCAGTGCCGGGCAGGCGTTCTACAATGAGCAGTTCTTC,CSAGQAFYNEQFF
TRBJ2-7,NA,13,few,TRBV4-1,TGCGCCAGCAGCCTTGCCCTGGGAGGCGAGCAGTACTTC,CASSLALGGEQYF
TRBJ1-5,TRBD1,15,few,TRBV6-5,TGTGCCAGCAGTACAGGGGTTGAGGGCAATCAGCCCCAGCATTTT,CASSTGVEGNQPQHF
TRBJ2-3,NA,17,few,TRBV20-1,TGCAGTGCTAGTGGCGCGGAAGGACAGTTATTCACAGATACGCAGTATTTT,CSASGAEGQLFTDTQYF
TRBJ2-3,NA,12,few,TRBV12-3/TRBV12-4,TGTGCCAGCAGTCAAAGCACAGATACGCAGTATTTT,CASSQSTDTQYF
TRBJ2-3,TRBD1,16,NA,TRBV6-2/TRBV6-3,TGTGCCAGCAGTTGGACTCCGGGACAGAAGGAGGATACGCAGTATTTT,CASSWTPGQKEDTQYF
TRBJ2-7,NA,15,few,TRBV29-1,TGCAGCGTTGAAGAGACCGGGACGGGCTCATACGAGCAGTACTTC,CSVEETGTGSYEQYF
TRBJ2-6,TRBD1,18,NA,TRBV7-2,TGTGCCAGCAGCCTGTATCCCGGGACAGGAGCTGGGGCCAACGTCCTGACTTTC,CASSLYPGTGAGANVLTF
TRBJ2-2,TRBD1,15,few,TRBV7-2,TGTGCCAGCAGCGCTCGGGACAGGGGTACCGGGGAGCTGTTTTTT,CASSARDRGTGELFF
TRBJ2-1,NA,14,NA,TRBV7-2,TGTGCCAGCAGCTTAACGCAGGGGTACAATGAGCAGTTCTTC,CASSLTQGYNEQFF
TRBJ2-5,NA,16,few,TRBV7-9,TGTGCCAGCAGCTTATCTGGGCGGATGTACCAAGAGACCCAGTACTTC,CASSLSGRMYQETQYF
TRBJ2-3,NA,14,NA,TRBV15,TGTGCCACCAGCAGAGATCAAGGCCCAGATACGCAGTATTTT,CATSRDQGPDTQYF
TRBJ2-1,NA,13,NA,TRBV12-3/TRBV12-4,TGTGCCAGCAGTTTAGTGCTTTACAATGAGCAGTTCTTC,CASSLVLYNEQFF
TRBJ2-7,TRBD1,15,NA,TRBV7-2,TGTGCCAGCAGCTGGTCCGGGACAGAGAACTACGAGCAGTACTTC,CASSWSGTENYEQYF
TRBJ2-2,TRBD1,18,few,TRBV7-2,TGTGCCAGCAGCTTAGACGCTTGGACAGGGGGCGTCACCGGGGAGCTGTTTTTT,CASSLDAWTGGVTGELFF
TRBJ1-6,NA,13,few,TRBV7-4,TGTGCCAGCAGCTTAGGGGGTCGATCACCCCTCCACTTT,CASSLGGRSPLHF
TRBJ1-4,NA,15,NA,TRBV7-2,TGTGCCAGCAGCTCCCGGGCCGGTCCCAATGAAAAACTGTTTTTT,CASSSRAGPNEKLFF
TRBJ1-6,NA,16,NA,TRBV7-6,TGTGCCAGCAGCCTTGATGGTGTAACCTATAATTCACCCCTCCACTTT,CASSLDGVTYNSPLHF
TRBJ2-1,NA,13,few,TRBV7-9,TGTGCCAGCAGCTTAGACTTATTGGATGAGCAGTTCTTC,CASSLDLLDEQFF
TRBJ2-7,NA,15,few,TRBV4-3,TGCGCCAGCAGCCAGGGTAGGATGAAATCCTACGAGCAGTACTTC,CASSQGRMKSYEQYF
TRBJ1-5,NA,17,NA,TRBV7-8,TGTGCCAGCAGCTTATTTTTTGGGGAATATAGCAATCAGCCCCAGCATTTT,CASSLFFGEYSNQPQHF
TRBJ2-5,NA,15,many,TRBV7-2,TGTGCCAGCAGCTTAGGGACGGGGGACCAAGAGACCCAGTACTTC,CASSLGTGDQETQYF
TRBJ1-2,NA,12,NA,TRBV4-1,TGCGCCAGCAGCCAAGATAACTATGGCTACACCTTC,CASSQDNYGYTF